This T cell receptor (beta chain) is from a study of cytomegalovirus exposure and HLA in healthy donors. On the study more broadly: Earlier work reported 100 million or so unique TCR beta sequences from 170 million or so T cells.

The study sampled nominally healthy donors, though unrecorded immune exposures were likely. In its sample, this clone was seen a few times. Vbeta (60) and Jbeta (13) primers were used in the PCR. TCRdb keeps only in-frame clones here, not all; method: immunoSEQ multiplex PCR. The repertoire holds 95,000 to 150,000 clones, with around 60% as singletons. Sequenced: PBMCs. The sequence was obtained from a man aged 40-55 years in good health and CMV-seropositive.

This chain's CDR3 is CSVEGAGDTIYF. The CDR3 DNA reads TGCAGCGTTGAAGGGGCGGGGGACACCATATATTTT. The V and J genes are TRBV29-1 and TRBJ1-3; D is possibly TRBD1 (5 bases). Germline loops: CDR1 SQVTM, CDR2 ANQGSEA. CDR3 length: 12 residues. V was trimmed by 1 base and J by 8 bases, leaving 9 bases between them. Based on the CDR3 plus reference TRBV29-1 and TRBJ1-3, the full variable domain is SAVISQKPSRDICQRGTSLTIQCQVDSQVTMMFWYRQQPGQSLTLIATANQGSEATYESGFVIDKFPISRPNLTFSTLTVSNMSPEDSSIYLCSVEGAGDTIYFGEGSWLTVV.